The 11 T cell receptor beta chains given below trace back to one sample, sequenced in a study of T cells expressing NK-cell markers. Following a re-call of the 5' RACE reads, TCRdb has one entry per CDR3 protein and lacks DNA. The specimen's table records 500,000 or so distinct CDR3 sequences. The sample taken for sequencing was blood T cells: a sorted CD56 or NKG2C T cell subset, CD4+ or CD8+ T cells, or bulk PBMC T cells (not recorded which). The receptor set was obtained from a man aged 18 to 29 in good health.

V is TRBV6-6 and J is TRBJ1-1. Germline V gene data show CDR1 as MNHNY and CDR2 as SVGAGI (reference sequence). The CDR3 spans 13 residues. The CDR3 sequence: CASSYSENIEAFF.

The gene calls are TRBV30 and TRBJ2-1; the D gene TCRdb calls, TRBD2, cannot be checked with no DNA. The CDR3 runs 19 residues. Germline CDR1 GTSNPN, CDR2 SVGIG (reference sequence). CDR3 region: CAWSVSRLAGPLTYNEQFF.

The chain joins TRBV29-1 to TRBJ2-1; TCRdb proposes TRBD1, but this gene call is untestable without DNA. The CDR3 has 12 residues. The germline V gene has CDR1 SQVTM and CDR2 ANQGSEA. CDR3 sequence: CSVVGQGTEQFF.

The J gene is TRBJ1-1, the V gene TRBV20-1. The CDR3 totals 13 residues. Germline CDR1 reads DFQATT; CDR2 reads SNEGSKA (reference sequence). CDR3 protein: CSARTVLVSEAFF.

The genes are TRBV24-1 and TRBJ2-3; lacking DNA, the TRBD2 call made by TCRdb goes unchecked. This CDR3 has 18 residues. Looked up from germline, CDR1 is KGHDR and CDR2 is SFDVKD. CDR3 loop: CATEGKGRHVDLADTQYF.

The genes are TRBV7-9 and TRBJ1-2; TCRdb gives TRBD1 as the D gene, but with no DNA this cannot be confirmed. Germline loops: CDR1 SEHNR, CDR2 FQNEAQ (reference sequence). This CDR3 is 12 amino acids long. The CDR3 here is CASGRTALGYTF.

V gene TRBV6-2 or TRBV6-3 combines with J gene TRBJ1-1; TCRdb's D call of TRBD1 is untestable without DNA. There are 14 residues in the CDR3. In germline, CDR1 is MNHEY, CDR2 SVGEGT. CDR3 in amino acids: CASSRTPFPTEAFF.

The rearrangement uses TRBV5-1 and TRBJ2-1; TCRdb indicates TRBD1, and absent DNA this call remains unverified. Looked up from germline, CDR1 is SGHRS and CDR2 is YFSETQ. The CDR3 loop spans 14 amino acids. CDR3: CASSPGGQPNEQFF.

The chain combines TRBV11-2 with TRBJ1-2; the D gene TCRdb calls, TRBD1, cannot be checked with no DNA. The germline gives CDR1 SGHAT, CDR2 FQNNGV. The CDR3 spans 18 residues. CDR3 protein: CASSLFGALTEANYGYTF.

CDR3 in amino acids: CASSSGQVGYEQYF. The gene calls are TRBV7-9 and TRBJ2-7; TCRdb lists TRBD1, though no DNA is available to test this call. Germline V gene sequence: CDR1 SEHNR, CDR2 FQNEAQ (reference sequence). The CDR3 loop spans 14 amino acids.

CDR3: CASSDVPSGTGFGNTIYF. The rearrangement joins TRBV7-9 to TRBJ1-3; the D call from TCRdb, TRBD1, cannot be confirmed without DNA. The CDR3 runs 18 residues. Germline V gene data show CDR1 as SEHNR and CDR2 as FQNEAQ (reference sequence).